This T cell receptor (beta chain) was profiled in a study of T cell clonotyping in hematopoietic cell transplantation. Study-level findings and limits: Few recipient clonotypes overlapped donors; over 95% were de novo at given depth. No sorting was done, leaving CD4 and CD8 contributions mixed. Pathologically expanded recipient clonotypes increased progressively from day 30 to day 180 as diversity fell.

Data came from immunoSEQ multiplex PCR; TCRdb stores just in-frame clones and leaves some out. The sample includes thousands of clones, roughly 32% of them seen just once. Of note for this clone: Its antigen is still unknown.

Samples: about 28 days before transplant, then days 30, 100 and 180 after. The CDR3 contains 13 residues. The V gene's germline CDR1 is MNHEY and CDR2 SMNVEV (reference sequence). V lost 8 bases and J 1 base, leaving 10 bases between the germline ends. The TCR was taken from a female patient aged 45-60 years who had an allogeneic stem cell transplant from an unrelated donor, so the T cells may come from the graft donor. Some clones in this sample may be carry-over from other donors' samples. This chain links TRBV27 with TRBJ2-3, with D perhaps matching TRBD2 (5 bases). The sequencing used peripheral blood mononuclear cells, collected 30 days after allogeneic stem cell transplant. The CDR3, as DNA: TGTGCCAGCCAGCGGCAGGGCACAGATACGCAGTATTTT. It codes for CASQRQGTDTQYF.